The clone carrying this T cell receptor beta chain was seen a few times. Its antigen is still unknown. This sample is drawn from a study of identical twins. Points from the study as a whole: Out-of-frame alpha sequences common to twins exhibited an excess of low generation probability. The analysis was cross-sectional rather than longitudinal within donors.

V dropped 5 bases and J dropped 2; count of bases not matched to a gene: 13. Per the germline V gene, CDR1 is SGHAT and CDR2 is FQNNGV. The CDR3 is 17 residues long. TCRdb ran MiXCR on the 5' RACE reads and lists one entry per CDR3 protein. The sample lists about 920,000 distinct CDR3 sequences, 10% to 15% occurring once. These data were also reused for a study on yellow fever vaccine responses in identical twins.

Sequencing was performed on PBMCs. V gene TRBV11-2 combines with J gene TRBJ2-5; 8 bases line up with TRBD2. The sequence came from a woman under 30 in good health. The CDR3 here is CASSPSGAGVLQETQYF. CDR3 coding DNA: TGTGCCAGCAGCCCCTCCGGAGCGGGGGTATTACAAGAGACCCAGTACTTC.